The rows below give T cell receptor beta chains drawn from one sample of a study of T cells in narcolepsy. Only in-frame clones appear in the TCRdb table, and some are missing; sequencing was by immunoSEQ multiplex PCR. This table has tens of thousands of clones, 80% to 90% appearing once. Sequencing was carried out using memory (CD45RA-) CD4+ T cells from blood. The receptors here all came from a human donor in good health. Each CDR3 is given with its conserved first and last residue. Expanded clones get a size class; other rows say once, few or many, or leave the size out.

J,V,size,CDR3
TRBJ2-7,TRBV7-6,-,CASSRGQGYEQYF
TRBJ1-5,TRBV19,-,CASSIPGSNQPQHF
TRBJ2-1,TRBV4-3,-,CASSRGLAGINEQFF
TRBJ2-2,TRBV5-1,-,CASSLDHSPTGELFF
TRBJ2-1,TRBV7-3,-,CASSLAGPGLSSYNEQFF
TRBJ2-3,TRBV11-2,-,CASSAGGQADTQYF
TRBJ1-1,TRBV4-2,once,CASSQDTQNTEAFF
TRBJ2-2,TRBV7-3,-,CASSMGLAGATGELFF
TRBJ2-7,TRBV28,-,CASSPAGEGEYEQYF
TRBJ1-4,TRBV5-1,-,CASSWGQETTNEKLFF
-,TRBV21-1,-,CASSKTQSYEQYF
-,TRBV27,-,CASSRYRDRPTYEQYF
TRBJ1-2,TRBV9,-,CASSVAGGADYGYTF
TRBJ1-3,TRBV30,-,CAWSDGAGKTIYF
TRBJ2-2,TRBV11-1,-,CASSHRRGTGELFF
TRBJ1-2,TRBV29-1,-,CSVDAGTLWGGYTF
TRBJ2-7,TRBV6-5,-,CASSTDRGLSEQYF
TRBJ2-2,TRBV5-1,-,CASSPSGARSTGELFF
TRBJ2-7,TRBV28,-,CASSPPSGSGHEQYF
TRBJ1-5,TRBV10-3,-,CATQAGGFNQPQHF
TRBJ1-1,TRBV10-3,few,CAISEGQGASNTEAFF
TRBJ2-7,TRBV19,-,CASSGGGLGEQYF
TRBJ2-1,TRBV5-1,-,CASSLLNNHLLAGEGNEQFF
TRBJ1-3,TRBV30,-,CASSRGETTIYF
TRBJ2-5,TRBV27,once,CASSFWGEETQYF
TRBJ1-4,TRBV18,-,CASSPRQGSEKLFF
TRBJ1-2,TRBV2,-,CASSESRDVNGYTF
TRBJ1-2,TRBV5-1,-,CASTPDSHNYGYTF
TRBJ2-1,TRBV10-2,-,CASSVGHTADNEQFF
TRBJ1-1,TRBV7-3,-,CASSLQGDATEAFF
TRBJ1-1,TRBV27,-,CASSFGGMNTEAFF
TRBJ1-1,TRBV7-2,-,CASSRWDGNTEAFF
TRBJ1-1,TRBV5-1,-,CASSLATTGNAEAFF
TRBJ2-7,TRBV28,-,CASRASGPNRHEQYF
TRBJ2-5,TRBV2,-,CASSELAETQYF
TRBJ2-1,TRBV19,-,CASSPDRSFYNEQFF
TRBJ1-3,TRBV7-6,-,CASSLIPGPDSGNTIYF
TRBJ2-3,TRBV28,-,CASSLFGGGTNTDTQYF
TRBJ2-1,TRBV10-1,-,CASSRIAGGLREQFF
TRBJ2-1,TRBV7-6,-,CASSSPGGMRNEQFF
TRBJ2-2,TRBV19,-,CASSIGRDTGELFF
TRBJ2-4,TRBV30,once,CAWDRGSNIQYF
TRBJ1-3,TRBV11-2,-,CASSLGPPSSGNTIYF
TRBJ2-1,TRBV7-9,-,CASSSTSGSSWNEQFF
TRBJ2-2,TRBV4-1,-,CASSRVDTGELFF
TRBJ1-4,TRBV5-1,-,CASSSSGRATNEKLFF
TRBJ2-5,TRBV5-1,-,CASSQTTSGVGETQYF
TRBJ2-1,TRBV5-1,-,CASSSGSTLYNEQFF
TRBJ1-4,TRBV5-6,-,CASSFRGRTEKLFF
TRBJ2-1,TRBV9,few,CASSVDGGASNEQFF